Shown below are 28 T cell receptor beta chains from a single sample sequenced in a study of blood T cells in healthy people across ages. A second about 7 to 12 cycle PCR used barcoded and J-beta primers. TCRdb re-called the 5' RACE reads with MiXCR, one entry per CDR3 protein. The sample shows about 900,000 distinct CDR3 sequences, around 62% of them seen only once. The sequencing sample was made of blood. These receptors were collected from a man aged 30 to 39 in good health.

V gene TRBV6-6 combines with J gene TRBJ2-5; TRBD2 matches 8 bases. The CDR3 is 17 residues long. Trimming cost V 2 bases and J 2 bases; bases outside gene matches: 10. The germline V gene has CDR1 MNHNY and CDR2 SVGAGI (reference sequence). The CDR3 DNA sequence: TGTGCCAGCAGTTACCCGAGCGGCGGGGGGCTGCAAGAGACCCAGTACTTC. Its protein is CASSYPSGGGLQETQYF.

The chain uses TRBV6-2 or TRBV6-3 and TRBJ1-1, with 8 bases aligning to TRBD1. Germline V gene lookup returns CDR1 MNHEY and CDR2 SVGEGT. Unmatched junction bases numbered 10, after V lost 4 bases and J lost 0 bases. The CDR3 extends over 17 amino acids. The CDR3 region has the DNA TGTGCCAGCAGTTCTTTCTCCCGGACAGGGATGAACACTGAAGCTTTCTTT. Translated, it gives CASSSFSRTGMNTEAFF.

This clonotype was picked up a small number of times. The rearrangement joins TRBV21-1 to TRBJ2-3; TRBD2 is the table's D call, not checked against the DNA. TRBV21-1 is labeled a pseudogene. CDR3 length equals 16 residues. The CDR3 DNA is TGTGCCAGCAACACCCCGGGGCTCGCTAGGACAGATACGCAGTATTTT. It encodes CASNTPGLARTDTQYF.

This clonotype was counted a few times. J is TRBJ2-7 and V is TRBV20-1; D unclear. This CDR3 contains 13 residues. Germline CDR1 DFQATT, CDR2 SNEGSKA (reference sequence). V lost 3 bases to trimming and J lost 2 bases, with 11 bases between them. The CDR3 loop is CSASVARTYEQYF. The CDR3 DNA sequence: TGCAGTGCTAGTGTGGCCAGAACCTACGAGCAGTACTTC.

The chain employs TRBV20-1 and TRBJ1-2, with no clear D. CDR1 is DFQATT and CDR2 is SNEGSKA in the germline V gene (reference sequence). V shed 1 base and J shed 3 bases, with 12 bases lying between them. CDR3 length: 14 amino acids. The CDR3 region has the DNA TGCAGTGCTAGAGTTCTCACCGCGGACTATGGCTACACCTTC. Translated: CSARVLTADYGYTF.

This clonotype was counted once. The chain links TRBV4-3 to TRBJ1-1; no clear D. The CDR3 has 14 residues. Per the germline V gene, CDR1 is LGHNA and CDR2 is YSLEER. Trimming took off 1 base at V and 4 bases at J, with 10 bases between the two ends. CDR3 nucleotide sequence: TGCGCCAGCAGCCAAGCTATCAGGAGCACTGAAGCTTTCTTT. The encoded protein is CASSQAIRSTEAFF.

This rearrangement joins TRBV6-1 to TRBJ2-1, with D unresolved. V shed 0 bases and J shed 5 bases, with 8 bases lying between them. Germline V gene lookup returns CDR1 MNHNS and CDR2 SASEGT. CDR3 size: 14 residues. The CDR3 DNA reads as TGTGCCAGCAGTGAAGCGGCGGAAGACAATGAGCAGTTCTTC. Its translation is CASSEAAEDNEQFF.

This clonotype was recorded only once. The V gene is TRBV6-4, the J gene TRBJ1-2; 7 nucleotides align to TRBD1. Germline values: CDR1 MRHNA, CDR2 SNTAGT. The CDR3 runs to 15 residues. V shed 4 bases, J shed 2 bases, and the junction held 7 bases outside the gene matches. CDR3 in amino acids: CASSGEQGPNYGYTF. The CDR3 region has the DNA TGTGCCAGCAGTGGAGAACAGGGGCCAAACTATGGCTACACCTTC.

V gene TRBV5-1 combines with J gene TRBJ1-3; the match to TRBD1 covers 8 bases. This CDR3 has 16 residues. CDR1 SGHRS and CDR2 YFSETQ come from the germline V gene. V lost 5 bases and J lost 0; bases outside the gene matches: 7. This CDR3 reads CASRLGQASSGNTIYF. CDR3 sequence (DNA): TGCGCCAGCAGGCTGGGACAGGCGAGCTCTGGAAACACCATATATTTT.

This clonotype was seen just once. Here the CDR3 reads CASSSGVHYEQYF. CDR3 DNA sequence: TGTGCCAGCAGTTCAGGGGTCCATTACGAGCAGTACTTC. The V call is TRBV12-3 or TRBV12-4, the J call TRBJ2-4; perhaps TRBD1 as D (6 bases). The DNA end is more similar to TRBJ2-7, so the J call may be wrong. CDR3 length: 13 residues.

Comments on this clonotype: One end of the junction is discordant with germline, which a read error may explain. J is TRBJ2-3 and V is TRBV7-2, with 7 bases aligning to TRBD2. The length of the CDR3 is 16 residues. Germline V CDR1 and CDR2: SGHTA, FQGNSA. Here the CDR3 reads CASSIAPGGTSDTQYF. CDR3 coding DNA: TGTGCCAGCAGCATAGCCCCGGGGGGAACCTCAGATACGCAGTATTTT.

This clonotype was counted between two and nine times. This rearrangement joins TRBV20-1 to TRBJ2-1; no reliable D call. Germline V lookup: CDR1 DFQATT, CDR2 SNEGSKA (reference sequence). With 4 bases removed from V and 0 bases from J, the gap between germline ends came to 7 bases. This CDR3 has 13 residues. The CDR3 protein is CSATDDSYNEQFF. DNA of the CDR3: TGCAGTGCTACCGACGACTCCTACAATGAGCAGTTCTTC.

This clonotype was observed a handful of times. The genes are TRBV11-1 and TRBJ1-5; D may be TRBD1 (6 bases). CDR1 is SGHAT, CDR2 FQDESV, per germline (reference sequence). This CDR3 has 13 amino acids. V shed 5 bases and J shed 10 bases, with 15 bases lying between them. CDR3 sequence reads: CASSRGEERPQHF. In nucleotides, the CDR3 is TGTGCCAGCAGCAGGGGGGAGGAACGACCCCAGCATTTT.

This clonotype was found a few times. V usage is TRBV12-3 or TRBV12-4 and J usage is TRBJ2-5; TRBD1 might be the D (5 bases). The CDR3 covers 14 residues. Trimming removed 8 bases at V and 2 bases at J, with 15 bases between. The CDR3, as DNA: TGTGCCAGCGGGGCGGCAAGATTACAAGAGACCCAGTACTTC. Translating gives CASGAARLQETQYF.

The rearrangement joins TRBV10-3 to TRBJ2-3; 10 bases are a match to TRBD2. Germline loops: CDR1 ENHRY, CDR2 SYGVKD. The length of the CDR3 is 15 residues. V gave up 6 bases and J gave up 1 base; unmatched junction bases: 4. The CDR3 is CAIRGGTSGTDTQYF. Written as DNA, the CDR3 is TGTGCCATCAGAGGAGGGACTAGCGGCACAGATACGCAGTATTTT.

The sample holds many counts of this clonotype. The chain is built from TRBV4-3 and TRBJ2-5; no clear D gene. V lost 0 bases and J 1 base, leaving 12 bases between the germline ends. This CDR3 is built from 16 residues. Germline CDR1 is LGHNA and CDR2 is YSLEER. In DNA form, the CDR3 reads TGCGCCAGCAGCCAAGATTGGGCAAGCCCCCAAGAGACCCAGTACTTC. Translating gives CASSQDWASPQETQYF.

The sample holds one count of this clonotype. V gene TRBV10-2 combines with J gene TRBJ1-6; D is possibly TRBD1 (5 bases). The CDR3 sequence is 16 residues long. V was trimmed by 0 bases and J by 7 bases, leaving 13 bases between them. CDR1 WSHSY and CDR2 SAAADI come from the germline V gene. CDR3 DNA: TGCGCCAGCAGTGAGTCAGGGTGGGGCAAGAATTCACCCCTCCACTTT. Encoded protein: CASSESGWGKNSPLHF.

This clonotype was seen only a few times. This chain joins TRBV4-2 and TRBJ2-1; TRBD1 matches at 9 bases. Germline trimming cut 2 bases from V and 8 bases from J; bases unmatched to any gene: 7. This CDR3 contains 15 residues. In germline, CDR1 is LGHNA, CDR2 YNFKEQ. CDR3 DNA sequence: TGTGCCAGCAGCCAAACAGGGACAGGGAACTATGAGCAGTTCTTC. Translating it yields CASSQTGTGNYEQFF.

The V gene is TRBV7-2, the J gene TRBJ2-4, with TRBD1 identical over 7 bases. CDR1 is SGHTA and CDR2 is FQGNSA in the germline V gene. This CDR3 contains 16 residues. With 4 bases clipped from V and 0 bases from J, the junction kept 6 bases outside the gene matches. This CDR3 is CASSSGQGVAKNIQYF. The CDR3, as DNA: TGTGCCAGCAGCTCGGGGCAGGGGGTAGCCAAAAACATTCAGTACTTC. The entire variable domain, with the rest obtained from reference TRBV7-2 and TRBJ2-4, is as follows: GAGVSQSPSNKVTEKGKDVELRCDPISGHTALYWYRQSLGQGLEFLIYFQGNSAPDKSGLPSDRFSAERTGGSVSTLTIQRTQQEDSAVYLCASSSGQGVAKNIQYFGAGTRLSVL.

This clonotype was found many times. The rearrangement links TRBV9 to TRBJ2-5; D is uncertain. The germline CDR1 and CDR2 sequences are SGDLS and YYNGEE. V shed 6 bases and J shed 5 bases, with 14 bases lying between them. This CDR3 is built from 13 residues. The CDR3 DNA is TGTGCCAGCAAGCCCCCCAACGGGGAGACCCAGTACTTC. Amino acid sequence: CASKPPNGETQYF.

The rearrangement joins TRBV28 to TRBJ1-1; D is ambiguous. CDR3 length equals 14 residues. The V and J ends lost 3 bases and 3 bases respectively, with 11 bases between them. Germline values: CDR1 MDHEN, CDR2 SYDVKM. CDR3 bases: TGTGCCAGCAGTTTCTGGACCGTAGACACTGAAGCTTTCTTT. Translated: CASSFWTVDTEAFF.

The CDR3 region has the DNA TGTGCCAGCACTACAGGGCATGAGCCCCAGCATTTT. This sequence encodes CASTTGHEPQHF. V gene TRBV25-1 combines with J gene TRBJ1-5; D perhaps matches TRBD1 (6 bases). V gave up 7 bases and J gave up 8 bases, with 12 bases separating them. There are 12 residues in the CDR3. Germline CDR1 reads MGHDK; CDR2 reads SYGVNS.

V usage is TRBV6-1 and J usage is TRBJ2-5; 8 positions match TRBD2. Unmatched junction bases numbered 26, after V lost 8 bases and J lost 3 bases. CDR3 size: 20 residues. The V gene's germline CDR1 is MNHNS and CDR2 SASEGT. DNA for the CDR3: TGTGCCAGCCCCACCAAATGGGGGAACGGACGGCGGGGGGTGGAAGAGACCCAGTACTTC. It yields the protein CASPTKWGNGRRGVEETQYF.

The chain employs TRBV5-5 and TRBJ2-1; 13 nucleotides line up with TRBD2. Germline V CDR1 and CDR2: SGHKS, YYEKEE (reference sequence). This CDR3 has 18 amino acids. V was clipped by 3 bases and J by 8 bases; unmatched bases: 14. CDR3 in amino acids: CASSSIYALAGGPDEQFF. For the CDR3, the DNA is TGTGCCAGCAGCTCGATTTACGCACTAGCGGGGGGGCCCGATGAGCAGTTCTTC. The whole variable domain, remainder taken from reference TRBV5-5 and TRBJ2-1, is DAGVTQSPTHLIKTRGQQVTLRCSPISGHKSVSWYQQVLGQGPQFIFQYYEKEERGRGNFPDRFSARQFPNYSSELNVNALLLGDSALYLCASSSIYALAGGPDEQFFGPGTRLTVL.

The CDR3 nucleotides are TGTGCCAGCAGCCCCTGGGATGGCCGAACAGATACGCAGTATTTT. This sequence encodes CASSPWDGRTDTQYF. The chain employs TRBV14 and TRBJ2-3; D remains ambiguous. Germline assignment: CDR1 SGHDN and CDR2 FVKESK. V lost 4 bases and J lost 3, with 14 bases in between. The CDR3 spans 15 residues.

This clonotype was recorded once. The chain links TRBV7-2 to TRBJ2-3, with TRBD2 as a possible D gene (7 bases). There are 17 residues in the CDR3. Trimming left V 2 bases short and J 2 bases short, with 17 bases between. The V gene's germline CDR1 is SGHTA and CDR2 FQGNSA. The DNA for the CDR3 is TGTGCCAGCAGCTTACAAGGGCGGGGGCCTATCACAGATACGCAGTATTTT. It yields the protein CASSLQGRGPITDTQYF.

In this sample, this clonotype turned up a few times. The chain employs TRBV4-3 and TRBJ2-5; D is unclear. The V gene's germline CDR1 is LGHNA and CDR2 YSLEER. V was clipped by 0 bases and J by 0 bases, with 8 bases between them. The CDR3 spans 15 residues. The CDR3 protein is CASSQDYHDQETQYF. The CDR3 coding sequence is TGCGCCAGCAGCCAAGATTACCACGACCAAGAGACCCAGTACTTC.

This clonotype was detected a few times. The V gene is TRBV20-1, the J gene TRBJ2-4; D possibly corresponds to TRBD2 (6 bases). With 6 bases removed from V and 0 bases from J, the gap between germline ends came to 18 bases. The V gene's germline CDR1 is DFQATT and CDR2 SNEGSKA (reference sequence). The CDR3 length is 16 residues. The CDR3 region is CSALIGAGGAKNIQYF. The CDR3 DNA reads TGCAGTGCCCTGATTGGAGCCGGGGGAGCCAAAAACATTCAGTACTTC.